The next 6 T cell receptor beta chains were all read from a single sample in a study of blood T cell repertoires in COVID-19. Assay used: immunoSEQ multiplex PCR; TCRdb lists only in-frame clones, some missing. The data hold approximately 220,000 clones, with over 85% observed a single time. The sample taken for sequencing was PBMCs or T cells enriched from blood (not recorded which). These TCRs come from a woman between 25 and 40 years old with acute COVID-19.

The chain has TRBV6-6 and TRBJ2-1; TRBD2 agrees at 11 bases. This CDR3 spans 18 amino acids. Unmatched junction bases numbered 13, after V lost 5 bases and J lost 4 bases. Germline V gene lookup returns CDR1 MNHNY and CDR2 SVGAGI (reference sequence). CDR3 residues: CASSLGAPLAGEYNEQFF. The CDR3 bases are TGTGCCAGCAGTCTTGGAGCGCCACTAGCGGGGGAATACAATGAGCAGTTCTTC.

The chain employs TRBV20-1 and TRBJ2-5; D is perhaps TRBD1 (6 bases). V lost 3 bases and J lost 2, with 13 bases in between. CDR3 length equals 14 residues. Per the germline V gene, CDR1 is DFQATT and CDR2 is SNEGSKA (reference sequence). The CDR3 loop is CSASILGGQETQYF. The DNA for the CDR3 is TGCAGTGCTAGTATCTTAGGGGGTCAAGAGACCCAGTACTTC.

This sequence joins TRBV3-1 (or the pseudogene TRBV3-2) and TRBJ2-7; 8 nucleotides match TRBD2. J was trimmed by 2 bases and V by 4 bases; bases with no gene match: 4. This CDR3 region has 14 residues. CDR1 is LGHDT and CDR2 is YNNKEL in the germline V gene (reference sequence). CDR3 residues: CASSLRGGTYEQYF. The CDR3 coding sequence is TGTGCCAGCAGCCTTCGGGGGGGAACCTACGAGCAGTACTTC.

The genes are TRBV4-3 and TRBJ1-2; weak D call: TRBD1 (5 bases). CDR1 and CDR2 (germline): LGHNA, YSLEER. V lost 2 bases, J lost 2 bases, and 6 bases lay in between. This CDR3 is built from 13 residues. The CDR3 here is CASSQKGNYGYTF. DNA of the CDR3: TGCGCCAGCAGCCAAAAGGGGAACTATGGCTACACCTTC.

This clone has a handful of counts. The V gene is TRBV6-2 or TRBV6-3, the J gene TRBJ2-7, with D tentatively TRBD2 (6 bases). V lost 0 bases to trimming and J lost 0 bases, with 15 bases between them. Germline loops: CDR1 MNHEY, CDR2 SVGEGT. The CDR3 has 17 amino acids. CDR3 loop: CASSYSTYRGLSYEQYF. Here the CDR3 DNA reads TGTGCCAGCAGTTACTCGACCTATCGGGGACTCTCCTACGAGCAGTACTTC.

The V gene is TRBV11-2, the J gene TRBJ1-5; the D is unclear. V was shortened by 3 bases and J by 1 base, with 10 bases between the two germline ends. Germline values: CDR1 SGHAT, CDR2 FQNNGV. The CDR3 consists of 15 residues. The CDR3 spells CASSLLSGSNQPQHF. In DNA form, the CDR3 reads TGTGCCAGCAGCTTGTTGTCGGGGAGCAATCAGCCCCAGCATTTT.